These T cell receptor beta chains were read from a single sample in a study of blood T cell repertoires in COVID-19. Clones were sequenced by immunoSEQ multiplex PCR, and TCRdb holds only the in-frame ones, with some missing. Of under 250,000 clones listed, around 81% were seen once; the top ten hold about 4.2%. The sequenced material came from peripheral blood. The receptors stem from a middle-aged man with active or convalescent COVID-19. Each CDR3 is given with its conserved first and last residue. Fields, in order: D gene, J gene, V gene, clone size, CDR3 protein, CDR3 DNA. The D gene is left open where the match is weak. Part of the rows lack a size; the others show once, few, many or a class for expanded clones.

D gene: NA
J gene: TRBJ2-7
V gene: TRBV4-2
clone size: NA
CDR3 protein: CASSQDARPSYEQYF
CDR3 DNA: TGTGCCAGCAGCCAAGACGCCAGGCCCTCCTACGAGCAGTACTTC

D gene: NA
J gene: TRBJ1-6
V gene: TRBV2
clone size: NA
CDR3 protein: CASSSGPGYNSPLHF
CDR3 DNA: TGTGCCAGCAGTAGCGGCCCCGGGTATAATTCACCCCTCCACTTT

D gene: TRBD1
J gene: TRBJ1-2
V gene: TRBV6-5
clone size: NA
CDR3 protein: CASSIDRVRGYTF
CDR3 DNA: TGTGCCAGCAGCATAGACAGGGTCCGAGGCTACACCTTC

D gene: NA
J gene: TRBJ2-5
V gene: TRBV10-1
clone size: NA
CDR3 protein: CASSESWTTKETQYF
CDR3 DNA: TGCGCCAGCAGTGAGTCATGGACTACCAAAGAGACCCAGTACTTC

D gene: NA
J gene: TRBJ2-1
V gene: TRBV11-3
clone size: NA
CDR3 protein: CASSLEAGGYNEQFF
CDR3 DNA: TGTGCCAGCAGCTTAGAAGCTGGCGGATACAATGAGCAGTTCTTC

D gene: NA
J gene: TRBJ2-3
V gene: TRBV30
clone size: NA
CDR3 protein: CAWSVRRGTDTQYF
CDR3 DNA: TGTGCCTGGAGTGTACGACGGGGGACAGATACGCAGTATTTT

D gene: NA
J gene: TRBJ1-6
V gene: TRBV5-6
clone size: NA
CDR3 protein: CASSFDRNSPLHF
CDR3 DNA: TGTGCCAGCAGCTTCGACAGAAATTCACCCCTCCACTTT

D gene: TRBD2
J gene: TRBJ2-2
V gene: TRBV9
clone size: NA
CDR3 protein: CASSSEFRTSGNTGELFF
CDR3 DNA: TGTGCCAGCAGCTCAGAATTCAGGACTAGCGGGAACACCGGGGAGCTGTTTTTT

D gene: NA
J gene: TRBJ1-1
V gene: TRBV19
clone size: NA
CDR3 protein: CASSALEGMGPEAFF
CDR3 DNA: TGTGCCAGTAGTGCCCTGGAGGGTATGGGTCCTGAAGCTTTCTTT

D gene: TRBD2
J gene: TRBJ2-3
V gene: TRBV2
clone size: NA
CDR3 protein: CASRLRGGGTDTQYF
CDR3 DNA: TGTGCCAGCAGATTGCGGGGGGGAGGCACAGATACGCAGTATTTT

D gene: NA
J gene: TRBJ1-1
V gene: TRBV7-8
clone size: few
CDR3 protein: CASSLPPYTEAFF
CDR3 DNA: TGTGCCAGCAGCCTCCCCCCTTACACTGAAGCTTTCTTT

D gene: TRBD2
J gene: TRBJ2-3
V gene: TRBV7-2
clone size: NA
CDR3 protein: CASSSRGDTDTQYF
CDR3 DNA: TGTGCCAGCAGCTCCCGGGGGGACACAGATACGCAGTATTTT

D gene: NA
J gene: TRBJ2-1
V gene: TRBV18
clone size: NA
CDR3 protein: CASSPQRSDNEQFF
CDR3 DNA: TGTGCCAGCTCACCACAGCGTTCGGACAATGAGCAGTTCTTC

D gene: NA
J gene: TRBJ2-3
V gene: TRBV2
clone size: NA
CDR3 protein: CASRWDNTDTQYF
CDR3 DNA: TGTGCCAGCAGATGGGACAACACAGATACGCAGTATTTT

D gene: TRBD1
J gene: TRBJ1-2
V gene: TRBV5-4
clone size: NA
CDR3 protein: CASSPSPGTVYGYTF
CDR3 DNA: TGTGCCAGCAGCCCCTCTCCCGGGACAGTCTATGGCTACACCTTC

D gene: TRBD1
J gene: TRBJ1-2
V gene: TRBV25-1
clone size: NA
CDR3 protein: CASSVGTGGNYGYTF
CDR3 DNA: TGTGCCAGCAGTGTCGGGACAGGGGGGAACTATGGCTACACCTTC

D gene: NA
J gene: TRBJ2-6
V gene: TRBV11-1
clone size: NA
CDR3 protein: CASSFVSGANVLTF
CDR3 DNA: TGTGCCAGCAGCTTCGTGTCTGGGGCCAACGTCCTGACTTTC

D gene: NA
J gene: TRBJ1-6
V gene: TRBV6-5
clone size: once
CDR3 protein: CASSTGNSPLHF
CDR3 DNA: TGTGCCAGCAGTACCGGTAATTCACCCCTCCACTTT

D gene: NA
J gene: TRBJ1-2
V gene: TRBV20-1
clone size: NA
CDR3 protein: CSADSREGYTF
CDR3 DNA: TGCAGTGCTGACAGCAGGGAAGGCTACACCTTC

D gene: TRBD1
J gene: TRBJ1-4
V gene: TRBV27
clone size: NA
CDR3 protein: CASSLTGGKKLFF
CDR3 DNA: TGTGCCAGCAGTTTAACAGGGGGTAAAAAACTGTTTTTT

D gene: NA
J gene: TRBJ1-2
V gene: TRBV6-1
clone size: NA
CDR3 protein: CASSERVYGYTF
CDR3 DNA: TGTGCCAGCAGTGAACGGGTCTATGGCTACACCTTC

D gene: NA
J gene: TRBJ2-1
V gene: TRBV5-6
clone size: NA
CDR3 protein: CASSRISPGGVDEQFF
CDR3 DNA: TGTGCCAGCAGCCGAATTTCGCCTGGCGGGGTTGATGAGCAGTTCTTC

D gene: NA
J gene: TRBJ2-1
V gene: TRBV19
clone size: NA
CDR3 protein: CASRGVSDEQFF
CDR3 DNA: TGTGCCAGTCGCGGGGTGAGCGATGAGCAGTTCTTC

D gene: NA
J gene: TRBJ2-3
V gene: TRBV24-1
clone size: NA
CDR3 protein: CATSDLEDSSTDTQYF
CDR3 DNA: TGTGCCACCAGTGATTTGGAGGACAGCAGCACAGATACGCAGTATTTT

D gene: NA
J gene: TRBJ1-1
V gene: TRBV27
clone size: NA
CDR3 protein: CASSLSERGSGPEAFF
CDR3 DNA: TGTGCCAGCAGTTTAAGCGAGAGAGGGTCCGGTCCTGAAGCTTTCTTT

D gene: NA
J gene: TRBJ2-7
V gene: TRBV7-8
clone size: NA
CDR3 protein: CASSFSGYEQYF
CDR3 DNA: TGTGCCAGCAGCTTTTCCGGTTACGAGCAGTACTTC

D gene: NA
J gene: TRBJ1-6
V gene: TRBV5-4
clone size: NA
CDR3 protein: CASSASTGQSPLHF
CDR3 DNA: TGTGCCAGCAGCGCCTCGACAGGACAATCACCCCTCCACTTT

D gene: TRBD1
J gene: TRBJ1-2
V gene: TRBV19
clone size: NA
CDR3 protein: CASSIGGGNYGYTF
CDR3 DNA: TGTGCCAGTAGTATAGGAGGGGGCAACTATGGCTACACCTTC

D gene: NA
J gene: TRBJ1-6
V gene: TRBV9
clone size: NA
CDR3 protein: CASSVGTPYNSPLHF
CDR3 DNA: TGTGCCAGCAGCGTAGGGACTCCGTATAATTCACCCCTCCACTTT